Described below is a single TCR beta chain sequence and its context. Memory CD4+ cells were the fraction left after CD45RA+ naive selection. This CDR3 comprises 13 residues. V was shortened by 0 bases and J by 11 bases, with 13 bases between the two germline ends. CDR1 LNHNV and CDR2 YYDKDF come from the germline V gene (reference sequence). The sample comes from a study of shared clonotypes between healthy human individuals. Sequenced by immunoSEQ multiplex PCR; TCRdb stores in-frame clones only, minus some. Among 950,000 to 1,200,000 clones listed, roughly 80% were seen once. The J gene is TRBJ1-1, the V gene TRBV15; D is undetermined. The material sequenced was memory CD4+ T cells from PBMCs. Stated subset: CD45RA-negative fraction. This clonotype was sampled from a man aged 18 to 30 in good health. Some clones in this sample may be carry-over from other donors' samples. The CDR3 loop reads CATSRDRGPEAFF. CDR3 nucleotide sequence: TGTGCCACCAGCAGAGATCGGGGTCCGGAGGCTTTCTTT.